This T cell receptor (beta chain) was sequenced during a study of early T cells in non-severe SARS-CoV-2 infection. Study results and limitations: Clonotype matching in VDJdb favored anti-spike CD8 responses and did not capture private and CD4 specificities.

This clonotype has more than one count but fewer than ten. Antigen: not known. Looked up from germline, CDR1 is MNHEY and CDR2 is SMNVEV (reference sequence). This CDR3 contains 14 residues. V dropped 5 bases and J dropped 5; count of bases not matched to a gene: 7. Individual cDNA molecules each received unique molecular identifiers attached to them. MiXCR was run by TCRdb on the 5' RACE reads, yielding one entry per CDR3 protein. The data show roughly 76,000 distinct CDR3 sequences, less than 15% seen once. The sequence came from an adult who was a healthcare worker with PCR-confirmed SARS-CoV-2 infection or an uninfected control (not recorded which). The chain uses TRBV27 and TRBJ1-1; TRBD1 aligns across 8 bases. The sequenced sample was whole blood. For the CDR3, the DNA is TGTGCCAGCAGTCTGGACAGGGAGCGAACTGAAGCTTTCTTT. As protein: CASSLDRERTEAFF.